The present T cell receptor beta chain was sequenced within a study of cytomegalovirus exposure and HLA in healthy donors. About the study: The 110 or so validation repertoires were produced on the same platform as the roughly 660 repertoires of the first cohort. This was reported in a later analysis.

Study-wide results and caveats: Three of the chains that were CMV-associated were confirmed in vitro to be specific for CMV antigens. Most TCR sequences showed up rarely, but some public TCRs showed up in many donors.

Of note for this clone: Antigen specificity is unknown.

Assay used: immunoSEQ multiplex PCR; TCRdb lists only in-frame clones, some missing. The data contain 100,000 to 150,000 clones, around nine tenths of them singletons. This TCR was sampled from a woman in her late teens or twenties in good health and CMV-seronegative. Source material: PBMCs.

The CDR3 DNA follows: TGTGCCAGCAGCTGCGTCAGGGTAGAGGACCAAGAGACCCAGTACTTC. Translated, it gives CASSCVRVEDQETQYF. V gene TRBV12-1 combines with J gene TRBJ2-5; TRBD1, as called in the table, went unchecked against the DNA. TRBV12-1 is a listed pseudogene. This CDR3 has 16 amino acids.